The 16 T cell receptor beta chains in this list originate from one sample, sequenced in a study of regulatory T cells in long-lasting Graves disease. Construction of the TCR beta libraries employed iRepertoire HTBI primers in conjunction with Arm-PCR of CDR3 regions. TCRdb re-derived calls from the multiplex PCR reads in MiXCR, one entry per CDR3 protein. The sample holds hundreds of thousands of distinct CDR3 sequences, around 20% seen once. As to time point: persistent/refractory GD, antithyroid drugs over 5 years with positive TRAb. Researchers made the TCR library from RNA that was extracted from PBMCs. The sample in question was peripheral blood mononuclear cells (PBMCs), obtained when the disease was refractory, from a patient treated with antithyroid drugs. The source of these receptors is a female donor with Graves disease.

This clonotype showed up many times. The chain uses TRBV27 and TRBJ2-7; 8 nucleotides line up with TRBD1. Trimming cost V 3 bases and J 5 bases; bases outside gene matches: 6. CDR1 is MNHEY, CDR2 SMNVEV, per germline (reference sequence). The CDR3 has 14 amino acids. CDR3 sequence: CASSFPGGGNEQYF. CDR3 bases: TGTGCCAGCAGTTTCCCAGGGGGCGGCAACGAGCAGTACTTC.

The chain uses TRBV24-1 and TRBJ2-1; TRBD2 agrees at 10 bases. Losses at the gene ends were 5 bases for V and 4 bases for J; bases not matched to a gene: 4. The CDR3 is 15 amino acids. Germline loops: CDR1 KGHDR, CDR2 SFDVKD. CDR3 nucleotide sequence: TGTGCCACCAGTGCTAGCGGGGGAGCTTACAATGAGCAGTTCTTC. Its protein product is CATSASGGAYNEQFF.

This clonotype has just a few counts. The chain's CDR3 is CASSMQAGVHGYTF. Here the CDR3 DNA reads TGTGCCAGTAGTATGCAAGCGGGGGTCCATGGCTACACCTTC. V and J are TRBV19 and TRBJ1-2; D might be TRBD1 (5 bases). This CDR3 has 14 residues. V gave up 3 bases and J gave up 6 bases, with 14 bases separating them. Germline assignment: CDR1 LNHDA and CDR2 SQIVND (reference sequence).

The chain couples TRBV12-3 or TRBV12-4 to TRBJ2-5; D is possibly TRBD2 (6 bases). V lost 7 bases and J 5 bases, leaving 14 bases between the germline ends. The CDR3 has 13 residues. The CDR3 protein is CASNVGGYETQYF. In DNA form, the CDR3 reads TGTGCCAGCAACGTGGGAGGCTACGAGACCCAGTACTTC.

This clonotype was recorded at least ten times. The chain combines TRBV18 with TRBJ1-5; 9 bases line up with TRBD1. This CDR3 region has 15 residues. V lost 4 bases, J lost 4 bases, and 5 bases stayed unmatched. Germline CDR1 reads KGHSH; CDR2 reads LQKENI. The CDR3 DNA follows: TGTGCCAGCTCACAGGGACAGGGAGCGAATCAGCCCCAGCATTTT. Its protein is CASSQGQGANQPQHF. The whole variable domain, remainder taken from reference TRBV18 and TRBJ1-5, is NAGVMQNPRHLVRRRGQEARLRCSPMKGHSHVYWYRQLPEEGLKFMVYLQKENIIDESGMPKERFSAEFPKEGPSILRIQQVVRGDSAAYFCASSQGQGANQPQHFGDGTRLSIL.

In its sample, this clonotype was seen a few times. The chain links TRBV18 to TRBJ1-4; 7 bases align to TRBD1. The J call is in doubt because the DNA end fits TRBJ1-6 better. CDR1 and CDR2 from the germline V gene are KGHSH and LQKENI. This CDR3 contains 15 residues. Here the CDR3 DNA reads TGTGCCAGCTCACCACGCTTGGGACAGAATTCACCCCTCCACTTT. As protein: CASSPRLGQNSPLHF.

The chain recombines TRBV19 with TRBJ2-7; 8 bases line up with TRBD1. Germline V CDR1 and CDR2: LNHDA, SQIVND (reference sequence). This CDR3 has 15 residues. Trimming at V came to 5 bases and at J to 4 bases, leaving 10 bases not matched to a gene. CDR3: CASSLSGTGRYEQYF. The CDR3 nucleotides are TGTGCCAGTAGTCTTTCCGGGACAGGCCGATACGAGCAGTACTTC. Supplemented by reference TRBV19 and TRBJ2-7, the full variable domain reads DGGITQSPKYLFRKEGQNVTLSCEQNLNHDAMYWYRQDPGQGLRLIYYSQIVNDFQKGDIAEGYSVSREKKESFPLTVTSAQKNPTAFYLCASSLSGTGRYEQYFGPGTRLTVT.

This clonotype was seen many times. This chain links TRBV6-2 or TRBV6-3 with TRBJ2-7; D gene ambiguous. This CDR3 is built from 15 residues. Germline V CDR1 and CDR2: MNHEY, SVGEGT. V lost 4 bases and J 7 bases, leaving 20 bases between the germline ends. CDR3 DNA sequence: TGTGCCAGCAGTTTCGGGCCTCGGGCTACGTGGGAGCAGTACTTC. Translated, it gives CASSFGPRATWEQYF.

This clonotype was found many times. The chain links TRBV7-2 to TRBJ1-6; no firm D call. V lost 5 bases and J lost 4, with 12 bases in between. CDR3 length: 15 amino acids. Germline values: CDR1 SGHTA, CDR2 FQGNSA. CDR3 sequence: CASSLAGRYNSPLHF. The CDR3 DNA reads as TGTGCCAGCAGCCTCGCGGGTCGTTATAATTCACCCCTCCACTTT.

The table lists this clonotype with many counts. This chain links TRBV28 with TRBJ1-5, with D uncertain. CDR3 length equals 12 residues. V lost 7 bases, J lost 1 base, and 5 bases lay in between. Per germline, CDR1 MDHEN and CDR2 SYDVKM. In DNA, the CDR3 is TGTGCCAGCACCTGGAGCAATCAGCCCCAGCATTTT. This codes for CASTWSNQPQHF.

The chain combines TRBV30 with TRBJ1-1; 9 bases are shared with TRBD1. Germline CDR1 GTSNPN, CDR2 SVGIG (reference sequence). V gave up 3 bases and J gave up 3 bases; unmatched junction bases: 20. This CDR3 region has 19 residues. The CDR3 DNA is TGTGCCTGGAGCGAATCACTCTTTAGACAGGGGGTTGTGTACACTGAAGCTTTCTTT. Protein sequence: CAWSESLFRQGVVYTEAFF.

This clonotype was observed a few times. This chain connects TRBV30 to TRBJ1-6, with D possibly matching TRBD1 (6 bases). With 4 bases removed from V and 6 bases from J, the gap between germline ends came to 13 bases. Germline V gene sequence: CDR1 GTSNPN, CDR2 SVGIG (reference sequence). The CDR3 is 14 residues long. The CDR3 sequence: CAWTAQGTNSPLHF. As DNA, the CDR3 is TGTGCCTGGACGGCCCAGGGGACTAATTCACCCCTCCACTTT.

This clonotype came up a few times. The chain combines TRBV5-1 with TRBJ2-2, with D tentatively TRBD1 or TRBD2 (5 bases each). CDR1 is SGHRS and CDR2 is YFSETQ in the germline V gene. Deletions cut 4 bases from V and 0 bases from J, with 13 bases between. CDR3 size: 16 residues. DNA of the CDR3: TGCGCCAGCAGCGAGGGGCCCTTGGCGAACACCGGGGAGCTGTTTTTT. Residues: CASSEGPLANTGELFF. Variable domain in full (rest from reference TRBV5-1 and TRBJ2-2): KAGVTQTPRYLIKTRGQQVTLSCSPISGHRSVSWYQQTPGQGLQFLFEYFSETQRNKGNFPGRFSGRQFSNSRSEMNVSTLELGDSALYLCASSEGPLANTGELFFGEGSRLTVL.

This clonotype was counted many times. V and J are TRBV27 and TRBJ1-2; D is unresolved. Trimming stripped 4 bases from V and 4 bases from J, with 10 bases between. CDR3 length equals 13 residues. Per germline, CDR1 MNHEY and CDR2 SMNVEV (reference sequence). CDR3 sequence reads: CASSSRATYGYTF. Here the CDR3 DNA reads TGTGCCAGCAGTTCCCGGGCCACCTATGGCTACACCTTC.

This clonotype was counted a few times. The gene calls are TRBV6-1 and TRBJ2-7; 10 positions agree with TRBD2. Trimming at V came to 6 bases and at J to 7 bases, leaving 9 bases not matched to a gene. CDR1 is MNHNS and CDR2 is SASEGT in the germline V gene. This CDR3 spans 14 amino acids. The CDR3 spells CASRIAGGLEEQYF. CDR3 coding DNA: TGTGCCAGCAGAATAGCGGGAGGACTTGAGGAGCAGTACTTC.

This clonotype was detected ten times or more. The chain recombines TRBV2 with TRBJ2-7; D not certain. The germline V gene has CDR1 SNHLY and CDR2 FYNNEI. This CDR3 spans 12 amino acids. Trimming took 6 bases from V and 4 from J, leaving 10 bases between them. CDR3 amino acids: CASRGNQYEQYF. CDR3 DNA sequence: TGTGCCAGCAGAGGTAACCAGTACGAGCAGTACTTC.